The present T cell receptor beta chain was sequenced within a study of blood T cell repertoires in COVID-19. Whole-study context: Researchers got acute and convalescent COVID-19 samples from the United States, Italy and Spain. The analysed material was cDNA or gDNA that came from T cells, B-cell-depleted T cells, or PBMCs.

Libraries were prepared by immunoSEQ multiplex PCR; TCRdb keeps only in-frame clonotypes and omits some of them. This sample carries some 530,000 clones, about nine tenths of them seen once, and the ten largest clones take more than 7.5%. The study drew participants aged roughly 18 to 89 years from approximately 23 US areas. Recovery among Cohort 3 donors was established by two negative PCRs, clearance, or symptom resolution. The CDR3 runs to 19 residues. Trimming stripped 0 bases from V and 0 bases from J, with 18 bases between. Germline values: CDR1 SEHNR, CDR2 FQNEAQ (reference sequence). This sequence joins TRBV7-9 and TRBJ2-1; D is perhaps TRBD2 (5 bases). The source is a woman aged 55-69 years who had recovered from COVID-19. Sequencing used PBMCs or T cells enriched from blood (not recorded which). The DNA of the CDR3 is TGTGCCAGCAGCTTAGCGTATTCTATAGGACTCAGCTCCTACAATGAGCAGTTCTTC. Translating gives CASSLAYSIGLSSYNEQFF. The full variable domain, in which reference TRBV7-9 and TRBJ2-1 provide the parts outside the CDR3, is DTGVSQNPRHKITKRGQNVTFRCDPISEHNRLYWYRQTLGQGPEFLTYFQNEAQLEKSRLLSDRFSAERPKGSFSTLEIQRTEQGDSAMYLCASSLAYSIGLSSYNEQFFGPGTRLTVL.